Sequencing of this TCR beta chain was carried out in a study of long-term antiretroviral therapy in people with HIV. Broader study findings: Clones with expansion before ART led the repertoire at all time points. CDR3 length ranges were narrower in HIV repertoires than in controls.

The authors ran the immunoSEQ assay, v3.0, at survey level. The assay was immunoSEQ multiplex PCR, and TCRdb's table has in-frame clones only and misses some. The sample comprises 20,000 to 25,000 clones, 80% to 90% of which are singletons, and 3.3% rests with the top ten. Notes on this clone: What it binds is unknown.

The sequence came from a woman aged 50 to 60 with HIV. The sequencing here drew on unsorted PBMCs, taken 2.6 years after starting antiretroviral therapy.

The CDR3 spells CASSLRALYEKLFF. The CDR3, as DNA: TGTGCCAGCAGCCTCAGGGCGCTCTACGAAAAACTGTTTTTT. The chain joins TRBV2 to TRBJ1-4; weak D call: TRBD1 (5 bases). V was cut by 6 bases and J by 8 bases, with 16 bases left in between. The CDR3 runs to 14 residues. CDR1 is SNHLY and CDR2 is FYNNEI in the germline V gene.